This T cell receptor (beta chain) emerged from a study of blood T cells in healthy people across ages. The V and J ends lost 0 bases and 8 bases respectively, with 15 bases between them. The CDR3 extends over 15 amino acids. Germline V lookup: CDR1 SGHRS, CDR2 YFSETQ. The sample holds a few counts of this clonotype. A second roughly 6 to 12 cycle PCR used barcoded and J-beta primers. TCRdb independently ran MiXCR on the 5' RACE reads; one entry per CDR3 protein. This table has around 1.5 million distinct CDR3 sequences, approximately 42% appearing once. The sequence was collected from a woman aged 18-29 years in good health. The sample taken for sequencing was blood. The rearrangement uses TRBV5-1 and TRBJ2-1; the D gene is possibly TRBD1 (6 bases). The CDR3 reads CASSLVAYPGDEQFF. Written as DNA, the CDR3 is TGCGCCAGCAGCTTGGTGGCCTACCCAGGGGATGAGCAGTTCTTC.